These 18 T cell receptor beta chains share one sample of origin, sequenced in a study of T cells expressing NK-cell markers. Each CDR3 protein gets one entry in TCRdb, which reprocessed the 5' RACE reads and gives no DNA. The sample totals around 100,000 distinct CDR3 sequences. Sequenced: blood T cells: a sorted CD56 or NKG2C T cell subset, CD4+ or CD8+ T cells, or bulk PBMC T cells (not recorded which). The receptors originated from a woman between 18 and 70 years old in good health.

The rearrangement joins TRBV20-1 to TRBJ2-3; checking the TCRdb D call of TRBD2 is not possible without DNA. Germline V gene data show CDR1 as DFQATT and CDR2 as SNEGSKA (reference sequence). This CDR3 region has 14 residues. Here the CDR3 reads CSARRAGFTDTQYF.

The chain is built from TRBV5-6 and TRBJ1-2; the TCRdb call, TRBD1, lacks DNA for checking. The CDR3 spans 16 residues. The germline CDR1 and CDR2 sequences are SGHDT and YYEEEE. The chain's CDR3 is CASSLLGQGPSYGYTF.

The chain uses TRBV28 and TRBJ2-5; TCRdb gives TRBD1 as the D gene, but with no DNA this cannot be confirmed. Germline V lookup: CDR1 MDHEN, CDR2 SYDVKM. The CDR3 is 15 amino acids. CDR3: CASSLSGTPREDQYF. Complete variable domain (other parts from reference TRBV28 and TRBJ2-5): DVKVTQSSRYLVKRTGEKVFLECVQDMDHENMFWYRQDPGLGLRLIYFSYDVKMKEKGDIPEGYSVSREKKERFSLILESASTNQTSMYLCASSLSGTPREDQYFGPGTRLLVL.

The chain has TRBV23-1 and TRBJ2-3; TCRdb names TRBD2, which stays unverified in the absence of DNA. TRBV23-1 is recorded as an ORF, its role being uncertain. This CDR3 contains 12 residues. The chain's CDR3 is CAASGGPDTQYF.

The J gene is TRBJ1-5, the V gene TRBV19. Germline V gene data show CDR1 as LNHDA and CDR2 as SQIVND (reference sequence). This CDR3 spans 15 amino acids. Here the CDR3 reads CASSIILYSNQPQHF.

The V call is TRBV12-3 or TRBV12-4, the J call TRBJ2-5; as DNA is missing, the TRBD1 call by TCRdb cannot be tested. CDR3 length: 15 residues. The CDR3 spells CASSEFRGTQETQYF.

The V call is TRBV12-3 or TRBV12-4, the J call TRBJ1-1. This CDR3 has 12 residues. The CDR3 here is CTSSFGETEAFF.

The chain links TRBV9 to TRBJ2-7. Germline CDR1 reads SGDLS; CDR2 reads YYNGEE. This CDR3 is 14 amino acids long. The CDR3 region is CASSVGGGTYEQYF.

The genes are TRBV2 and TRBJ1-5; TCRdb's assignment of TRBD1 cannot be checked, as there is no DNA. The CDR3 extends over 13 amino acids. The V gene's germline CDR1 is SNHLY and CDR2 FYNNEI. CDR3 protein: CASSRGRNQPQHF. The full variable domain, rest sourced from reference TRBV2 and TRBJ1-5, is EPEVTQTPSHQVTQMGQEVILRCVPISNHLYFYWYRQILGQKVEFLVSFYNNEISEKSEIFDDQFSVERPDGSNFTLKIRSTKLEDSAMYFCASSRGRNQPQHFGDGTRLSIL.

This chain joins TRBV7-6 and TRBJ1-1. CDR3 length: 13 amino acids. Germline V gene lookup returns CDR1 SGHVS and CDR2 FNYEAQ. CDR3 protein: CASSLELSGEAFF.

The V gene is TRBV9, the J gene TRBJ2-1; TCRdb's D call of TRBD2 is untestable without DNA. CDR3 length equals 16 residues. Germline V lookup: CDR1 SGDLS, CDR2 YYNGEE. This CDR3 is CASSGTSGISYNEQFF. Full variable domain (outside the CDR3, taken from reference TRBV9 and TRBJ2-1): DSGVTQTPKHLITATGQRVTLRCSPRSGDLSVYWYQQSLDQGLQFLIQYYNGEERAKGNILERFSAQQFPDLHSELNLSSLELGDSALYFCASSGTSGISYNEQFFGPGTRLTVL.

The chain employs TRBV7-9 and TRBJ2-2; TCRdb indicates TRBD1, and absent DNA this call remains unverified. The germline V gene has CDR1 SEHNR and CDR2 FQNEAQ (reference sequence). The CDR3 covers 16 residues. The CDR3 here is CASSSWDGESTGELFF.

The chain combines TRBV15 with TRBJ1-1. The V gene's germline CDR1 is LNHNV and CDR2 YYDKDF (reference sequence). The CDR3 is 14 residues long. CDR3 residues: CATSRVAGNTEAFF. Combining the CDR3 with reference TRBV15 and TRBJ1-1 gives the whole variable domain DAMVIQNPRYQVTQFGKPVTLSCSQTLNHNVMYWYQQKSSQAPKLLFHYYDKDFNNEADTPDNFQSRRPNTSFCFLDIRSPGLGDTAMYLCATSRVAGNTEAFFGQGTRLTVV.

The V call is TRBV7-8, the J call TRBJ1-2; the TRBD1 assignment by TCRdb is unverifiable without DNA. CDR1 is SGHVS and CDR2 is FQNEAQ in the germline V gene. This CDR3 is 11 amino acids long. CDR3: CASTSPRGYTF.

The rearrangement links TRBV12-3 or TRBV12-4 to TRBJ1-1. The CDR3 covers 12 residues. CDR3 loop: CASSFGETEAFF.

The J gene is TRBJ2-7, the V gene TRBV4-3; the TCRdb call, TRBD1, lacks DNA for checking. The V gene's germline CDR1 is LGHNA and CDR2 YSLEER. The CDR3 has 15 residues. The CDR3 sequence is CASSQDTGGLDEQYF.

This chain links TRBV7-8 with TRBJ2-5; the TCRdb call, TRBD1, lacks DNA for checking. CDR3 size: 15 residues. Germline CDR1 SGHVS, CDR2 FQNEAQ. CDR3 sequence reads: CASSLETGVGETQYF.

The gene calls are TRBV7-2 and TRBJ2-1. The CDR3 has 15 amino acids. CDR1 and CDR2 from the germline V gene are SGHTA and FQGNSA. This CDR3 is CASSHGSTNYNEQFF.